Below, 2 T cell receptor beta chains from the same sample are listed, as sequenced in a study of T cell responses to AZD1222 COVID-19 vaccine. Sequencing used immunoSEQ multiplex PCR; TCRdb keeps in-frame clones, though not all of them. This table has 150,000 or so clones, 85% to 90% appearing once. This specimen consisted of peripheral blood, obtained on day 0 of AZD1222 vaccination. The receptors were gathered from an adult in good health.

The chain links TRBV3-1 (or the pseudogene TRBV3-2) to TRBJ2-5; no clear D. The V end was cut by 0 bases, the J end by 5 bases, with 10 bases between. The CDR3 extends over 14 amino acids. Germline V gene data show CDR1 as LGHDT and CDR2 as YNNKEL (reference sequence). CDR3 protein: CASSQDLQRETQYF. The CDR3 bases are TGTGCCAGCAGCCAAGATCTCCAACGGGAGACCCAGTACTTC.

The genes are TRBV28 and TRBJ1-5; 12 nucleotides align to TRBD1. Germline trimming cut 6 bases from V and 11 bases from J; bases unmatched to any gene: 29. Germline V gives CDR1 MDHEN, CDR2 SYDVKM. This CDR3 is 21 amino acids long. In DNA, the CDR3 is TGTGCCAGCAGCGCTCGAGGGCCCCCGGGACAGGGGGCGTTCCCCCCGGTGGCCCAGCATTTT. Encoded protein: CASSARGPPGQGAFPPVAQHF.